Listed below are T cell receptor beta chains from one sample, sequenced in a study of T cell changes during pregnancy in multiple sclerosis. The method was immunoSEQ multiplex PCR; TCRdb's version includes in-frame clones alone and lacks a portion of them. The sample holds over 10,000 clones, roughly 94% seen once. The source was CD4+ T cells from peripheral blood mononuclear cells, collected before pregnancy. Receptor source: a female donor with multiple sclerosis, enrolled in a pregnancy study. Both conserved end residues are part of each CDR3. The D gene is left open where the match is weak. Some rows have no size entry. The others give once, few or many, or a class for an expanded clone.

j_call	clone_size	v_call	d_call	cdr3_nt	cdr3_aa
TRBJ1-1	NA	TRBV6-5	NA	TGTGCCAGCAGGCCTCAGTCTTCAGCTGAAGCTTTCTTT	CASRPQSSAEAFF
TRBJ1-4	NA	TRBV19	TRBD1	TGTGCCAGTAGTAAGGGACAGGGAGGGGAAAAACTGTTTTTT	CASSKGQGGEKLFF
TRBJ2-5	NA	TRBV9	TRBD2	TGTGCCAGCAGCCTTACAATAGCGGGGGGCCGAGAGACCCAGTACTTC	CASSLTIAGGRETQYF
TRBJ1-1	few	TRBV30	NA	TGTGCCTGGATGGAGGGTTGGACTGAAGCTTTCTTT	CAWMEGWTEAFF
TRBJ2-7	NA	TRBV6-1	NA	TGTGCCAGTCGGGACACAGCTCTTTACGAGCAGTACTTC	CASRDTALYEQYF
TRBJ2-1	NA	TRBV18	TRBD1	TGTGCCAGCTCACGACTCGAGACAGGGTCCAACAATGAGCAGTTCTTC	CASSRLETGSNNEQFF
TRBJ1-4	NA	TRBV11-1	NA	TGTGCCAGCAGCTTATATCCGGGAAATGAAAAACTGTTTTTT	CASSLYPGNEKLFF
TRBJ1-4	NA	TRBV19	TRBD1	TGTGCCAGTACTCCAGGGGGGAATGAAAAACTGTTTTTT	CASTPGGNEKLFF
TRBJ2-3	NA	TRBV4-2	TRBD1	TGTGCCAGCAGCCAAGCGACGACTGGACAGGGGAATACAGATACGCAGTATTTT	CASSQATTGQGNTDTQYF
TRBJ1-1	NA	TRBV5-6	NA	TGTGCCAGCAGCTTGGCCGGGGTGAGAAAGAACACTGAAGCTTTCTTT	CASSLAGVRKNTEAFF
TRBJ2-1	NA	TRBV5-1	TRBD2	TGCGCCAGCAGCGCGGCTCCAGCGGGGGACGGACGGTTCTTC	CASSAAPAGDGRFF
TRBJ1-2	NA	TRBV6-5	TRBD1	TGTGCCAGCAGTACCCGGGACAGACCCTTCTATGGCTACACCTTC	CASSTRDRPFYGYTF
TRBJ1-1	once	TRBV7-8	NA	TGTGCCAGCAGCTTAGAAGGGGTCTCGAACACTGAAGCTTTCTTT	CASSLEGVSNTEAFF
TRBJ1-2	once	TRBV27	NA	TGTGCCAGCAGTTTAATCCGGCAGGGGCTTGGTGGCTACACCTTC	CASSLIRQGLGGYTF
TRBJ2-7	NA	TRBV30	TRBD1	TGTGCCTGCCGGGACAGACGTTCCCAGCAGTACTTC	CACRDRRSQQYF
TRBJ2-5	NA	TRBV6-1	TRBD1	TGTGCCAGCAGATACAGGGGACAAGAGACCCAGTACTTC	CASRYRGQETQYF
TRBJ1-5	NA	TRBV25-1	NA	TGTGCCAGCAGAGGACAGCCAAATCAGCCCCAGCATTTT	CASRGQPNQPQHF
TRBJ2-3	NA	TRBV2	TRBD2	TGTGCCAGCAGTGGATTGCGGGGGGGATCCACAGATACGCAGTATTTT	CASSGLRGGSTDTQYF
TRBJ1-6	NA	TRBV19	TRBD1	TGTGCCAGTAGCCAACAGGGGGCAAGTAATTCACCCCTCCACTTT	CASSQQGASNSPLHF
TRBJ1-2	NA	TRBV27	NA	TGTGCCAGCAGTTTAACAGGACGTCCCTATGGCTACACCTTC	CASSLTGRPYGYTF
TRBJ1-2	NA	TRBV11-1	NA	TGTGCCAGCAGCTTAAACAGGGAATCTGGCTACACCTTC	CASSLNRESGYTF
TRBJ2-1	NA	TRBV7-9	TRBD2	TGTGCCAGCAGCTTAGCGCACACTAGCGGGGACAATGAGCAGTTCTTC	CASSLAHTSGDNEQFF
TRBJ1-3	NA	TRBV5-5	NA	TGTGCCAGCACCCCTGATTGGGCCTCTGGAAACACCATATATTTT	CASTPDWASGNTIYF
TRBJ1-3	NA	TRBV19	TRBD1	TGTGCCAGTAGTATCGGCAGGGGGCCGGACACCATATATTTT	CASSIGRGPDTIYF
TRBJ1-2	NA	TRBV6-5	TRBD1	TGTGCCAGCAGAGAGGGGACAGATGATGGCTACACCTTC	CASREGTDDGYTF
TRBJ1-4	once	TRBV6-6	NA	TGTGCCAGCAGTTACCGGGTTGGAGAAGAAAAACTGTTTTTT	CASSYRVGEEKLFF
TRBJ2-2	NA	TRBV18	NA	TGTGCCAGCTCTCAACTCGAATCCACCGGGGAGCTGTTTTTT	CASSQLESTGELFF
TRBJ1-1	NA	TRBV11-2	NA	TGTGCCAGCAGCGTTGACAGAGCTATGAACACTGAAGCTTTCTTT	CASSVDRAMNTEAFF
TRBJ1-5	NA	TRBV7-8	TRBD1	TGTGCCAGCAGCCTCGTGACAGGGGAACAGCCCCAGCATTTT	CASSLVTGEQPQHF
TRBJ2-7	NA	TRBV19	NA	TGTGCCAGTAGTCCTCTAGACGGGGGCTACGAGCAGTACTTC	CASSPLDGGYEQYF
TRBJ1-6	NA	TRBV6-1	TRBD1	TGTGCCAACAGTGACCGACAGGGTAATTCACCCCTCCACTTT	CANSDRQGNSPLHF
TRBJ2-2	NA	TRBV30	NA	TGTGCCTGGAGTACGTCAGTGTCCGGGGAGCTGTTTTTT	CAWSTSVSGELFF
TRBJ2-5	once	TRBV29-1	TRBD2	TGCAGCGTTGTTGTAGCGGGGCAAGAGACCCAGTACTTC	CSVVVAGQETQYF
TRBJ1-1	NA	TRBV11-1	NA	TGTGCCAGCAGCTTCGGGACTGAAGCTTTCTTT	CASSFGTEAFF
TRBJ2-7	NA	TRBV7-2	TRBD2	TGTGCCAGCAGCTCGGGACTAAACTCATACGAGCAGTACTTC	CASSSGLNSYEQYF
TRBJ1-2	NA	TRBV5-1	TRBD1	TGCGCCAGCAGCGAGGGACAGGGCGGGTATGGCTACACCTTC	CASSEGQGGYGYTF